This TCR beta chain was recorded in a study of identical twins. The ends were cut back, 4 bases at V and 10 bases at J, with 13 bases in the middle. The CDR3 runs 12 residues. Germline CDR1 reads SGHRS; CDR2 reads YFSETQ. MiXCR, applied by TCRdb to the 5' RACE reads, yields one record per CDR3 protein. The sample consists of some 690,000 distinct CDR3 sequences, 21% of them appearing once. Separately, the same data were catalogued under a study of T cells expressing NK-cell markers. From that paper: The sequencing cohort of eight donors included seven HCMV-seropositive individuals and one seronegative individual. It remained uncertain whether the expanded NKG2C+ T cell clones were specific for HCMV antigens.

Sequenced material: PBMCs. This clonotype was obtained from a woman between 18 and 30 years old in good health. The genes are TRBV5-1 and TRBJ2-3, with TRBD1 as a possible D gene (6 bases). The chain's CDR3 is CASSPGQWAQYF. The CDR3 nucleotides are TGCGCCAGCAGCCCCGGACAGTGGGCGCAGTATTTT.